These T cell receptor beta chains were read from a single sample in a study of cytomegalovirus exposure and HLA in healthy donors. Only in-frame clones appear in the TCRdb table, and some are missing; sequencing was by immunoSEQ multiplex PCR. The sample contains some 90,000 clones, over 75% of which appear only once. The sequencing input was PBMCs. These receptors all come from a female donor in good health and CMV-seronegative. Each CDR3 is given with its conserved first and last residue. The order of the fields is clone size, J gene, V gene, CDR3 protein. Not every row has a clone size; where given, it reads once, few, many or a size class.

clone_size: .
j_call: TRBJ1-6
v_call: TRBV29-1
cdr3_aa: CSVKTSGTGGNSPLHF

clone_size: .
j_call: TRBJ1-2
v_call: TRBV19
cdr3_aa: CASSISGSVNYGYTF

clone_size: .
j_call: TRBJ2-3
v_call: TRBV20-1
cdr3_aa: CSAREGGTQYF

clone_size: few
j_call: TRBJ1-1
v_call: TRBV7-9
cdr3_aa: CASRSTDRGNTEAFF

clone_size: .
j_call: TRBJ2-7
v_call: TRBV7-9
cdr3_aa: CASSSPRGTGNYEQYF

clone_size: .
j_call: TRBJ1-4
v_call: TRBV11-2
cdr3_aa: CASSLARNEKLFF

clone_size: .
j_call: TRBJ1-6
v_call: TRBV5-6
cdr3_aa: CASSLGDRVGTGGSLHF

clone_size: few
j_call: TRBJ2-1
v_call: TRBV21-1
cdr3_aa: CASRLETSGRAESSYNEQFF

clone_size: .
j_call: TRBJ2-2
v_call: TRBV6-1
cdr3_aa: CASSVEQGRAPGELFF

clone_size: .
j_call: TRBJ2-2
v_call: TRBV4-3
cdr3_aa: CASSQELAGANTGELFF

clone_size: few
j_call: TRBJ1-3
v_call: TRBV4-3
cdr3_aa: CASSQAWTGQNTIYF

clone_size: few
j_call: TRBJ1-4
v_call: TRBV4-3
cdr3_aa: CASSQDRAGNEKLFF

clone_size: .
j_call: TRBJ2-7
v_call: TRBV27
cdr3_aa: CASSLHRTGSYEQYF

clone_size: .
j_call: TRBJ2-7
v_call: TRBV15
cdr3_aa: CATSSPSSGWEQYF

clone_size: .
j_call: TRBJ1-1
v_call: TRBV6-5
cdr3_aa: CASSYEGANTEAFF

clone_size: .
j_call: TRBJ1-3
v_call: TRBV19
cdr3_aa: CASSTLPSSGNTIYF

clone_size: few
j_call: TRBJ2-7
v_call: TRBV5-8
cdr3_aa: CASRSENPDRFYEQYF

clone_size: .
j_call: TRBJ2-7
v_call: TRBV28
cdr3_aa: CASSLRDRGNEQYF

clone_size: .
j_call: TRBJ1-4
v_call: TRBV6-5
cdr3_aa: CASRPRVFNEKLFF

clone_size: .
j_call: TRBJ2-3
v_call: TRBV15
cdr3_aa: CATSPRTSTDTQYF

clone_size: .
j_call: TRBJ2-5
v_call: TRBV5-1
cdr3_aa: CASSLQGGETQYF

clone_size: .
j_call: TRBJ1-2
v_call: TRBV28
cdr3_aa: CASSTPGQQPYGYTF

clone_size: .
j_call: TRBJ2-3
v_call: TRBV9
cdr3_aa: CASSQTSLSLGDTQYF

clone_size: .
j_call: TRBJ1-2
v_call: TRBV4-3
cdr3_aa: CASSQRQGFYGYTF

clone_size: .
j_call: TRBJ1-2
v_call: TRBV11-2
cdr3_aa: CASSWDRGPGYTF

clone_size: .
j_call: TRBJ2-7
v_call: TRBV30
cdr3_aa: CAWEQGYEQYF

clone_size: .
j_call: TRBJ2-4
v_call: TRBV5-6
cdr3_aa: CASSPLAGGTAKNIQYF

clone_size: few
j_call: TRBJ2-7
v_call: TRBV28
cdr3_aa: CASTLPNGNEQYF

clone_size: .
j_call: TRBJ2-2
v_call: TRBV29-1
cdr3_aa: CSVGAREAGELFF

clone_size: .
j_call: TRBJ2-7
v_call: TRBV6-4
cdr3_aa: CASKDRGHAQYEQYF

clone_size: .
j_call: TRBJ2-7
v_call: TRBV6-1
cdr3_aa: CASSELSQNLREQYF

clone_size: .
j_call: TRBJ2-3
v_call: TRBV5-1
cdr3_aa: CASSYGGFTDTQYF

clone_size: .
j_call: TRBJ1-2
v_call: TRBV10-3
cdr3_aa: CAIRGQGDGYTF